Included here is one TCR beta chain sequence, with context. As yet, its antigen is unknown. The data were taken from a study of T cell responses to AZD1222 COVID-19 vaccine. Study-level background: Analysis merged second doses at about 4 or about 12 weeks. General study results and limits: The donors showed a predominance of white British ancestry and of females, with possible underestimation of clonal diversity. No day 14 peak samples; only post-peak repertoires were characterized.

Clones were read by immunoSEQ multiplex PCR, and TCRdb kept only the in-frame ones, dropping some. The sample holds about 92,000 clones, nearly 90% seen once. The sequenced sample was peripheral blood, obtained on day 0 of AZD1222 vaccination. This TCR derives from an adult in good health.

For the CDR3, the DNA is TGTGCCACCAGCAGAGATGGTTGGGAAAGGGGGCTGATCCTAGCCAAAAACATTCAGTACTTC. Translated, it gives CATSRDGWERGLILAKNIQYF. This sequence joins TRBV15 and TRBJ2-4, with 7 nucleotides matching TRBD1. Germline V gene data show CDR1 as LNHNV and CDR2 as YYDKDF (reference sequence). After removal of 0 bases from V and 0 bases from J, the junction contained 17 bases not matched to a gene. CDR3 length: 21 residues. The whole variable domain, remainder taken from reference TRBV15 and TRBJ2-4, is DAMVIQNPRYQVTQFGKPVTLSCSQTLNHNVMYWYQQKSSQAPKLLFHYYDKDFNNEADTPDNFQSRRPNTSFCFLDIRSPGLGDTAMYLCATSRDGWERGLILAKNIQYFGAGTRLSVL.